These T cell receptor beta chains were read from a single sample in a study of T cell responses to AZD1222 COVID-19 vaccine. Sequencing used immunoSEQ multiplex PCR; TCRdb keeps in-frame clones, though not all of them. Of about 100,000 clones detected, roughly 89% appear once; the ten largest clones hold about 16%. The sample in question was peripheral blood, obtained on day 0 of AZD1222 vaccination. The receptors shown here come from an adult in good health. CDR3s include the opening cysteine and the closing phenylalanine or tryptophan. A D gene is named only where the DNA matches it firmly. Expanded clones get a size class; other rows say once, few or many, or leave the size out.

TGCGCCAGCAGCCAAGATCCCCAGGGAGGTCGCGAGCAGTACTTC,CASSQDPQGGREQYF,15,NA,TRBV4-1,NA,TRBJ2-7
TGTGCCAGCAGTTATACCGGTCCCCGGGTCTACGAGCAGTACTTC,CASSYTGPRVYEQYF,15,once,TRBV6-9,NA,TRBJ2-7
TGTGCCAGCAGTTGGGGGGGCAATCAGCCCCAGCATTTT,CASSWGGNQPQHF,13,few,TRBV27,NA,TRBJ1-5
TGTGCCAGCTCACCAGGGACGCGGCAGATCTATGGCTACACCTTC,CASSPGTRQIYGYTF,15,NA,TRBV18,NA,TRBJ1-2
TGTGCCAGCACCAGGGACAGTCAGGTCGGCTACGAGCAGTACTTC,CASTRDSQVGYEQYF,15,NA,TRBV6-5,TRBD1,TRBJ2-7
TGTGCCAGCAGCTTAGAACTCCGGGGGAAGGATGAGCAGTTCTTC,CASSLELRGKDEQFF,15,NA,TRBV7-8,NA,TRBJ2-1
TGTGCCAGCAGGGCTATCGGGGGCGCCGTCTACGAGCAGTACTTC,CASRAIGGAVYEQYF,15,NA,TRBV2,NA,TRBJ2-7
TGTGCCAGCAGCTTCCAGCCGAGCGGCACAGATACGCAGTATTTT,CASSFQPSGTDTQYF,15,NA,TRBV7-3,NA,TRBJ2-3
TGCGCCAGCAGCTTAGGAGACCTATACAATGAGCAGTTCTTC,CASSLGDLYNEQFF,14,NA,TRBV5-1,NA,TRBJ2-1
TGTGCCAGCACCCTCGACAGGTCCGCCGGGGAGCTGTTTTTT,CASTLDRSAGELFF,14,NA,TRBV6-5,NA,TRBJ2-2
TGTGCCAGCGGGGTAGGTTCAACCTACGAGCAGTACTTC,CASGVGSTYEQYF,13,NA,TRBV6-5,NA,TRBJ2-7
TGTGCCAGCAGCTGGGGACTAGCTCCCGGGGAGACCCAGTACTTC,CASSWGLAPGETQYF,15,NA,TRBV7-9,TRBD2,TRBJ2-5
TGTGCCAGCCAAGGGCCGGGGGGAAGCCACGAGCAGTACTTC,CASQGPGGSHEQYF,14,NA,TRBV6-4,TRBD2,TRBJ2-7
TGTGCCAGCAGCCGCCCAGGACTAGCGGGGGCCCCGTTACATTTT,CASSRPGLAGAPLHF,15,NA,TRBV7-2,TRBD2,TRBJ2-3
TGTGCCAGCAGTTTAGTAACTAATGAAAAACTGTTTTTT,CASSLVTNEKLFF,13,NA,TRBV27,NA,TRBJ1-4
TGTGCCAGCAGGGGGGACGACTACAATTCACCCCTCCACTTT,CASRGDDYNSPLHF,14,NA,TRBV6-4,NA,TRBJ1-6
TGCGCCAGCAGGACAGGGGGCGGAGGCTACGAGCAGTACTTC,CASRTGGGGYEQYF,14,NA,TRBV5-1,TRBD1,TRBJ2-7
TGTGCCAGCAGTCCCACAGGGGCTGGGGATTCACCCCTCCACTTT,CASSPTGAGDSPLHF,15,NA,TRBV6-5,TRBD1,TRBJ1-6
TGTGCCAGCAGCCTGGACAGGGCTACCGGGGAGCTGTTTTTT,CASSLDRATGELFF,14,many,TRBV5-4,TRBD1,TRBJ2-2
TGTGCCAGCAGCCAAGGGGGGATAGGGATGGGGACTGAAGCTTTCTTT,CASSQGGIGMGTEAFF,16,NA,TRBV3-1/TRBV3-2,NA,TRBJ1-1
TGTGCCAGCAGTTCCCCTGGAGGGATTTATGGCTACACCTTC,CASSSPGGIYGYTF,14,NA,TRBV28,NA,TRBJ1-2
TGTGCCAGCTCCTTGGACCGACTAGAGCAGTACTTC,CASSLDRLEQYF,12,NA,TRBV18,NA,TRBJ2-7
TGCGCCAGCAGCTTGTATGACAGCCAGAACACTGAAGCTTTCTTT,CASSLYDSQNTEAFF,15,NA,TRBV5-1,NA,TRBJ1-1
TGTGCCAGCAGCTTAGGACGCTCTGGGGCCAACGTCCTGACTTTC,CASSLGRSGANVLTF,15,NA,TRBV11-2,NA,TRBJ2-6
TGTGCCAGCAGTCTAATCCCGACTAGCGGGAGTAACGAGCAGTACTTC,CASSLIPTSGSNEQYF,16,NA,TRBV27,TRBD2,TRBJ2-7
TGTGCCAGCAGCTTGGTGGCGGGGGGACGAGAGACCCAGTACTTC,CASSLVAGGRETQYF,15,NA,TRBV5-6,TRBD2,TRBJ2-5
TGTGCCATCTCAGAGGGGGGCGAGCAGTACTTC,CAISEGGEQYF,11,NA,TRBV10-3,NA,TRBJ2-7
TGTGCCAGCAGCCCTCTCCAATTGGGCTATGGCTACACCTTC,CASSPLQLGYGYTF,14,NA,TRBV7-3,NA,TRBJ1-2
TGTGCCACCAGTGAAGGTCAGGACGCATCTAACTATGGCTACACCTTC,CATSEGQDASNYGYTF,16,NA,TRBV24-1,NA,TRBJ1-2
TGTGCCAGCTGCGTCCGTAATAATTCACCCCTCCACTTT,CASCVRNNSPLHF,13,NA,TRBV3-1/TRBV3-2,NA,TRBJ1-6
TGTGCCAGCAGCCTTGACGGGGCCCCCTACAATGAGCAGTTCTTC,CASSLDGAPYNEQFF,15,NA,TRBV27,NA,TRBJ2-1
TGTGCCAGCAGCCAGAATCCCCAGTATTCACCCCTCCACTTT,CASSQNPQYSPLHF,14,once,TRBV3-1/TRBV3-2,NA,TRBJ1-6
TGTGCCTGTCAGGGTTTGATCACTGAAGCTTTCTTT,CACQGLITEAFF,12,NA,TRBV30,NA,TRBJ1-1
TGTGCCAGCACCTCCGCCACGACGGTTAACACTGAAGCTTTCTTT,CASTSATTVNTEAFF,15,NA,TRBV7-9,NA,TRBJ1-1
TGTGCCTGCGCCCGCCAGAGCTCCTATAATTCACCCCTCCACTTT,CACARQSSYNSPLHF,15,NA,TRBV30,NA,TRBJ1-6
TGTGCCAGCACGACCCGCTCTGGAAACACCATATATTTT,CASTTRSGNTIYF,13,NA,TRBV4-2,NA,TRBJ1-3
TGTGCCATCAGGGCCCAGACGGGACTAGCGGGGGAAAGGACAGATACGCAGTATTTT,CAIRAQTGLAGERTDTQYF,19,NA,TRBV10-3,TRBD2,TRBJ2-3
TGTGCCAGCTCCCGCCGGGACCAGAACACTGAAGCTTTCTTT,CASSRRDQNTEAFF,14,NA,TRBV18,NA,TRBJ1-1
TGTGCCAGCAGCCAACCGGGACAGTACACCGGGGAGCTGTTTTTT,CASSQPGQYTGELFF,15,few,TRBV28,TRBD1,TRBJ2-2
TGTGCCAGCAGCCCGATTAGTTCACCCCTCCACTTT,CASSPISSPLHF,12,NA,TRBV7-2,NA,TRBJ1-6
TGTGCCAGCTCACCGGGGCTGGGAGGTCCGGACGCGGGCACAGATACGCAGTATTTT,CASSPGLGGPDAGTDTQYF,19,NA,TRBV18,NA,TRBJ2-3
TGTGCCAGCAGCTTGGGACAGGGGGCGCCGGGCTATGGCTACACCTTC,CASSLGQGAPGYGYTF,16,once,TRBV5-6,TRBD1,TRBJ1-2
TGTGCCAGCAGCCAGGGTTGGGCCTTGGACGGTGTAAATGGCTACACCTTC,CASSQGWALDGVNGYTF,17,NA,TRBV3-1/TRBV3-2,NA,TRBJ1-2
TGCAGTGCTAGTGCTCGGGCCGATTCTAACTATGGCTACACCTTC,CSASARADSNYGYTF,15,NA,TRBV20-1,NA,TRBJ1-2
TGTGCCAGCAGTGATGGTGTGGGGCCTAACCCTGAAGCTTTCTTT,CASSDGVGPNPEAFF,15,NA,TRBV25-1,NA,TRBJ1-1
TGTGCCAGCAGCAAAGAGAAGAATGAGCAGTTCTTC,CASSKEKNEQFF,12,NA,TRBV21-1,NA,TRBJ2-1